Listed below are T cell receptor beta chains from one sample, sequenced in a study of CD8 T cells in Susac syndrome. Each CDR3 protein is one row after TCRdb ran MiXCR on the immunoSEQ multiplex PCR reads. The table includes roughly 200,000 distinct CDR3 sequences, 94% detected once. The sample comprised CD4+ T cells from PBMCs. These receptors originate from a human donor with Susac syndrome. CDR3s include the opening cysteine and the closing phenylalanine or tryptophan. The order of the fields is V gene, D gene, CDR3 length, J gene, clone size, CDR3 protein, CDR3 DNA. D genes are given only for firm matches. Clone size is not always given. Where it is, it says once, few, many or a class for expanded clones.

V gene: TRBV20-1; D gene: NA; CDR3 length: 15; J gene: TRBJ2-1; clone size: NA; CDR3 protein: CSARERRGSYNEQFF; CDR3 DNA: TGCAGTGCTAGGGAAAGAAGGGGCTCCTACAATGAGCAGTTCTTC
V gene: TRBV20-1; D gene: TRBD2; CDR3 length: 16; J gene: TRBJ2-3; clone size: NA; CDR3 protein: CSAREASGGRGDTQYF; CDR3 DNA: TGCAGTGCTAGAGAGGCCAGCGGGGGGCGGGGAGATACGCAGTATTTT
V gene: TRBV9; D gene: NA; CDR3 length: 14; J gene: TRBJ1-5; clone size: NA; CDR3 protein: CASSTQGSNQPQHF; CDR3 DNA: TGTGCCAGCTCGACTCAGGGCAGCAATCAGCCCCAGCATTTT
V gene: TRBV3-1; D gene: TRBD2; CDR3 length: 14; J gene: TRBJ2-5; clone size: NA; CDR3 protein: CASVTSGGRETQYF; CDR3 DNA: TGTGCCAGCGTAACTAGCGGGGGTCGGGAGACCCAGTACTTC
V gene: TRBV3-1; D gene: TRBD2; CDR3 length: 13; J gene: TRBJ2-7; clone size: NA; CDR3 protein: CASSRGGIYEQYF; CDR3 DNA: TGTGCCAGCAGCCGGGGAGGGATTTACGAGCAGTACTTC
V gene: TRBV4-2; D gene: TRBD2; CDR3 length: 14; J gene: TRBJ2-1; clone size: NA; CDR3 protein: CASSQGGGADEQFF; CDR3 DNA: TGTGCCAGCAGCCAAGGCGGGGGGGCAGATGAGCAGTTCTTC
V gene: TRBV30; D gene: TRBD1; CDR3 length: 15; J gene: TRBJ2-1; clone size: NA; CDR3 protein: CAWSADRGSYNEQFF; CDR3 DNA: TGTGCCTGGAGTGCCGACAGGGGGTCATACAATGAGCAGTTCTTC
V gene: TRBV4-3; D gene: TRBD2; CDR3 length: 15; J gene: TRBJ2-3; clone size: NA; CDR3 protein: CASSQAGGVADTQYF; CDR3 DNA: TGCGCCAGCAGCCAAGCGGGGGGTGTTGCAGATACGCAGTATTTT
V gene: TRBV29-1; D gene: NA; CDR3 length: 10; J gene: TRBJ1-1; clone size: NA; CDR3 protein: CSVEAAEAFF; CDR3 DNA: TGCAGCGTTGAGGCCGCCGAGGCTTTCTTT
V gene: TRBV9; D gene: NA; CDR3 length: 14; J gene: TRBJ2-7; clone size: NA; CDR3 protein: CASSPRTSSYEQYF; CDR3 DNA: TGTGCCAGCAGCCCCCGGACCAGCTCCTACGAGCAGTACTTC
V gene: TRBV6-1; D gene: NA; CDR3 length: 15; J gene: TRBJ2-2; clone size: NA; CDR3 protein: CASRDGTVNTGELFF; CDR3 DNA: TGTGCCAGCAGAGACGGGACCGTGAACACCGGGGAGCTGTTTTTT
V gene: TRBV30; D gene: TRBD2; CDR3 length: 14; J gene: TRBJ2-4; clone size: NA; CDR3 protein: CAWSLAGGKNIQYF; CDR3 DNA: TGTGCCTGGAGTCTAGCGGGGGGAAAAAACATTCAGTACTTC
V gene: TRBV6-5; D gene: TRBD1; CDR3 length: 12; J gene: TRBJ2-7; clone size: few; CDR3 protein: CASRTGSYEQYF; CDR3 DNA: TGTGCCAGCAGGACAGGGAGCTACGAGCAGTACTTC
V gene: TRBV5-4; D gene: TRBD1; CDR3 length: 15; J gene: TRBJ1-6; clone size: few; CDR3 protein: CASARDRGLYSPLHF; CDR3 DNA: TGTGCCAGCGCCCGGGACAGGGGCCTGTATTCACCCCTCCACTTT
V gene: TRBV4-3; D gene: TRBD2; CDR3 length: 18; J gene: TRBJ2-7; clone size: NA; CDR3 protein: CASSQATRLAGGLYEQYF; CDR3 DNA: TGCGCCAGCAGCCAAGCTACAAGACTAGCGGGGGGCCTCTACGAGCAGTACTTC
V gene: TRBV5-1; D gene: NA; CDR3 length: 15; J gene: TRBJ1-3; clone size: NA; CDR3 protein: CASSSGVSAGNTIYF; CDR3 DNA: TGCGCCAGCAGCTCCGGGGTATCGGCTGGAAACACCATATATTTT
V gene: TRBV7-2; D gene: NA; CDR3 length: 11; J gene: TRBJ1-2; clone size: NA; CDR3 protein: CASSPAGGYTF; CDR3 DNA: TGTGCCAGCAGCCCCGCGGGGGGCTACACCTTC
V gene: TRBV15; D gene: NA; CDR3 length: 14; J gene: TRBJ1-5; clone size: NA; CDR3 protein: CATSSLGSNQPQHF; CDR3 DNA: TGTGCCACCAGCAGTTTGGGAAGCAATCAGCCCCAGCATTTT
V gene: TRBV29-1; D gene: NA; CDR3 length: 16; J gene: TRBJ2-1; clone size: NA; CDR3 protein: CSVEAGGGASYNEQFF; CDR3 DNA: TGCAGCGTTGAAGCTGGTGGGGGGGCCTCCTACAATGAGCAGTTCTTC
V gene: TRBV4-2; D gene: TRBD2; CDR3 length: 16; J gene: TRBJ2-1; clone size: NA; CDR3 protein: CASSQEPSGVYNEQFF; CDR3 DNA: TGTGCCAGCAGCCAAGAACCTAGCGGGGTTTACAATGAGCAGTTCTTC
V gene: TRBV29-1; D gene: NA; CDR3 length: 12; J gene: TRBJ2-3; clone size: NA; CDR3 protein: CSVNRAVGTQYF; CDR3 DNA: TGCAGTGTGAACAGGGCGGTGGGCACGCAGTATTTT
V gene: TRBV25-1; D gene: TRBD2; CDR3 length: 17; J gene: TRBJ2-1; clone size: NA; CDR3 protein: CASSEPTSGGLLNEQFF; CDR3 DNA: TGTGCCAGCAGTGAGCCGACTAGCGGGGGGTTACTCAATGAGCAGTTCTTC